Listed below are T cell receptor beta chains from one sample, sequenced in a study of OX40 agonist ivuxolimab in advanced cancers. Sequenced by immunoSEQ multiplex PCR; TCRdb stores in-frame clones only, minus some. The data contain fewer than 80,000 clones, 85% of them singletons. This specimen consisted of CD4+ or CD8+ T cells sorted from blood, obtained in a trial of the OX40 agonist ivuxolimab. These receptor sequences come from an adult with an advanced solid tumor such as melanoma, head and neck, liver or kidney cancer. Each CDR3 is given with its conserved first and last residue. A D gene is named only where the DNA matches it firmly. Expanded clones get a size class; other rows say once, few or many, or leave the size out.

CDR3aa,CDR3nt,j_gene,v_gene,abundance,d_gene
CASSLQLNTEAFF,TGTGCCAGCAGCTTACAGTTGAACACTGAAGCTTTCTTT,TRBJ1-1,TRBV11-2,.,.
CASSERAIAVYNEQFF,TGTGCCAGCAGTGAAAGGGCGATAGCAGTATACAATGAGCAGTTCTTC,TRBJ2-1,TRBV2,.,.
CASNRGTDYGYTF,TGTGCTAGTAATCGCGGGACTGACTATGGCTACACCTTC,TRBJ1-2,TRBV12-5,few,.
CASSLGGALQETQYF,TGTGCCAGCAGCTTGGGGGGGGCCCTTCAAGAGACCCAGTACTTC,TRBJ2-5,TRBV5-4,.,.
CASTSGRNVGNEQFF,TGTGCCAGTACCAGCGGGAGGAATGTCGGCAATGAGCAGTTCTTC,TRBJ2-1,TRBV19,.,TRBD2
CASSSLSRDRSQPQHF,TGTGCCAGCAGTTCTTTGTCCCGGGACAGATCTCAGCCCCAGCATTTT,TRBJ1-5,TRBV6-5,few,TRBD1
CASTRGTGTDTQYF,TGTGCCAGCACCCGGGGGACAGGGACAGATACGCAGTATTTT,TRBJ2-3,TRBV11-3,.,TRBD1
CASSSGNRAYEQYF,TGTGCCAGCAGCTCCGGGAATAGGGCCTACGAGCAGTACTTC,TRBJ2-7,TRBV7-6,.,.
CASDGGFSYEQYF,TGTGCCAGCGACGGGGGTTTCTCCTACGAGCAGTACTTC,TRBJ2-7,TRBV6-1,.,.
CASSITRTGRMNTEAFF,TGTGCCAGTAGTATAACCAGGACAGGGCGGATGAACACTGAAGCTTTCTTT,TRBJ1-1,TRBV19,.,TRBD1
CASSLDLTTLYEQYF,TGCGCCAGCAGCTTGGATCTGACGACCCTCTACGAGCAGTACTTC,TRBJ2-7,TRBV5-1,.,.
CSASRTDTQYF,TGCAGTGCTAGTAGGACAGATACGCAGTATTTT,TRBJ2-3,TRBV20-1,.,.
CASSGGQGSQTQYF,TGTGCCAGCAGCGGGGGACAGGGCAGCCAGACCCAGTACTTC,TRBJ2-5,TRBV7-9,once,TRBD1
CASSPPGALAGGYNEQFF,TGTGCCAGCTCACCACCGGGGGCGCTAGCGGGAGGATACAATGAGCAGTTCTTC,TRBJ2-1,TRBV18,.,TRBD2
CAISAGQPPGYEQYF,TGTGCCATCAGTGCGGGACAGCCCCCCGGCTACGAGCAGTACTTC,TRBJ2-7,TRBV10-3,.,TRBD1
CASSPIRGLGEKLFF,TGTGCCAGCAGTCCTATCAGGGGACTGGGCGAAAAACTGTTTTTT,TRBJ1-4,TRBV16,.,.